This T cell receptor beta chain stems from a study of cytomegalovirus exposure and HLA in healthy donors. The PCR employed 60 Vbeta primers together with 13 Jbeta primers. Sequencing was performed with immunoSEQ multiplex PCR; in TCRdb, only in-frame clones are kept and a portion is missing. The sample consists of about 120,000 clones, about 78% of them appearing once. Nominally healthy donors were sampled, though unrecorded immune exposures were likely. Points on this clone: The antigen is unknown.

V lost 2 bases, J lost 4 bases, and 5 bases stayed unmatched. Germline V gene data show CDR1 as PRHDT and CDR2 as FYEKMQ (reference sequence). This CDR3 contains 15 residues. Study-wide points: It was likely that a cluster of highly shared sequence variants was a sequencing artifact. Fewer N-insertions than the 666-donor mean were reportedly shown by an Asian-associated ancestry cluster in a later analysis.

This TCR derives from a woman aged 40 to 55 in good health and CMV-seropositive. Sequenced material: PBMCs. V gene TRBV13 combines with J gene TRBJ1-1; 9 bases fit TRBD1. The CDR3 sequence: CASSLPNRGRTEAFF. The CDR3 nucleotides read TGTGCCAGCAGCTTACCCAACAGGGGGCGCACTGAAGCTTTCTTT.